Below are 2 T cell receptor beta chains sequenced from a single sample in a study of T-cell memory formation after mild COVID-19. MiXCR, run by TCRdb on the 5' RACE reads, gives a single entry per CDR3 protein. The sample consists of 200,000 or so distinct CDR3 sequences, roughly 16% of them appearing once. The specimen sequenced was PBMCs or a T cell subset sorted from them (not recorded which). The receptors shown here come from an adult woman who had mild COVID-19 (a few samples of this study predate the infection). Cell type and time point are not known.

The chain uses TRBV29-1 and TRBJ2-1; D gene uncertain. V was clipped by 6 bases and J by 1 base, with 7 bases between them. Germline CDR1 is SQVTM and CDR2 is ANQGSEA. The length of the CDR3 is 12 residues. DNA of the CDR3: TGCAGCGTACTTAGTTCCTACAATGAGCAGTTCTTC. This codes for CSVLSSYNEQFF.

J is TRBJ1-1 and V is TRBV4-2; tentative D call: TRBD1 (5 bases). V was clipped by 4 bases and J by 0 bases, with 24 bases between them. CDR3 length: 19 residues. Per the germline V gene, CDR1 is LGHNA and CDR2 is YNFKEQ. The CDR3 sequence is CASSRRGPRGTKVNTEAFF. CDR3 DNA sequence: TGTGCCAGCAGCCGCCGAGGTCCACGGGGGACTAAGGTGAACACTGAAGCTTTCTTT.